One TCR beta chain is described in this entry. Its antigen is unidentified. The record originates from a study of T cell responses to AZD1222 COVID-19 vaccine. Whole-study findings and limits: Increased Spike-specific TCR breadth and depth were observed after two AZD1222 doses. At study baseline, merely more than 5 AZD1222 recipients were seropositive.

Profiling relied on immunoSEQ multiplex PCR, and the TCRdb table lists in-frame clones only, not all of them. The repertoire holds 85,000 to 130,000 clones, with roughly 92% as singletons. Germline V CDR1 and CDR2: SGHKS, YYEKEE (reference sequence). The CDR3 sequence is 14 residues long. The V gene end was trimmed by 1 base and the J gene end by 8 bases; junction bases not matched to a gene: 6. J is TRBJ1-2 and V is TRBV5-5, with 9 nucleotides matching TRBD1. The TCR originated in an adult in good health. The sample consisted of peripheral blood, taken on day 0 of AZD1222 vaccination. CDR3 nucleotides: TGTGCCAGCAGCTTGTTGGGACAGGGTAACGGCTACACCTTC. Translation: CASSLLGQGNGYTF.